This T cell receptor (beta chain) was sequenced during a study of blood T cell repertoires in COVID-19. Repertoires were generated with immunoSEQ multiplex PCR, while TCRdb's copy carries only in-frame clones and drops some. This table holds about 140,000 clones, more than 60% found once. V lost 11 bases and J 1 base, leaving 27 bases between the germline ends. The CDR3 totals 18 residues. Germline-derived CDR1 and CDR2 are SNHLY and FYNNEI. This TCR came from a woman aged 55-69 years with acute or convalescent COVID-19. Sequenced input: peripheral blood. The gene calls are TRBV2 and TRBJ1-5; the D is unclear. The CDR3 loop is CAVGKKVARGGSNQPQHF. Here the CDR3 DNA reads TGTGCCGTTGGGAAGAAAGTCGCTCGCGGCGGGAGCAATCAGCCCCAGCATTTT. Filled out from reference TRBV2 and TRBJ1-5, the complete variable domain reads EPEVTQTPSHQVTQMGQEVILRCVPISNHLYFYWYRQILGQKVEFLVSFYNNEISEKSEIFDDQFSVERPDGSNFTLKIRSTKLEDSAMYFCAVGKKVARGGSNQPQHFGDGTRLSIL.